This TCR beta chain was retrieved from a study of response to subunit inactivated influenza vaccine. General observations from the study: It was suggested by the authors that few new T cells are recruited by each seasonal influenza vaccination.

This clonotype came up a few times. What it binds is not known. V was clipped by 1 base and J by 8 bases, with 5 bases between them. The germline V gene encodes CDR1 SEHNR and CDR2 FQNEAQ (reference sequence). The length of the CDR3 is 11 residues. TCRdb fed the RT-PCR reads into MiXCR, producing one record per CDR3 protein. The sample carries hundreds of thousands of distinct CDR3 sequences, 6.5% to 8% recorded once. This sequence originates from a man aged 50-75 years who received an inactivated influenza vaccine. Sample: PBMCs from blood, taken around 2 years after vaccination. This chain uses TRBV7-9 with TRBJ1-2; D not resolved. The CDR3 sequence is CASSLEMGYTF. CDR3 bases: TGTGCCAGCAGCTTAGAGATGGGCTACACCTTC.